One sample yielded the 26 T cell receptor beta chains listed below, sequenced in a study of Ad26.COV2.S vaccination and SARS-CoV-2 variants. TCRdb's table, derived via immunoSEQ multiplex PCR, lists solely in-frame clones and lacks some. Of 350,000 to 450,000 clones in the sample, 83% were seen once. Treatment defined: about 20 received Ad26.COV2.S at low or high dose, single or two shots; about five received placebo; per-sample allocation not given. Each sample was drawn 63 days after the first injection (of vaccine or placebo). Sample: peripheral blood, taken in a trial of Ad26.COV2.S vaccine versus placebo. These receptors all come from a person between 18 and 60 years old who received the Ad26.COV2.S COVID-19 vaccine or a placebo.

This chain uses TRBV7-2 with TRBJ2-1, with 10 bases fitting TRBD2. In germline, CDR1 is SGHTA, CDR2 FQGNSA. This CDR3 has 16 amino acids. The V and J ends lost 5 bases and 6 bases, in that order; junction bases with no gene match: 10. The CDR3 protein is CASSPAGVAGGNEQFF. The CDR3 nucleotides are TGTGCCAGCAGCCCCGCGGGGGTAGCGGGGGGCAATGAGCAGTTCTTC.

A few counts support this clone. The chain recombines TRBV2 with TRBJ1-5; TRBD1 is a possible D gene (5 bases). Deletions cut 5 bases from V and 0 bases from J, with 8 bases between. Germline V CDR1 and CDR2: SNHLY, FYNNEI. CDR3 length equals 14 residues. The CDR3 DNA reads TGTGCCAGCAGTTGGGACTTTAGCAATCAGCCCCAGCATTTT. Translation: CASSWDFSNQPQHF.

The chain uses TRBV4-1 and TRBJ1-2; D gene ambiguous. Germline CDR1 is MGHRA and CDR2 is YSYEKL. This CDR3 spans 16 amino acids. V dropped 1 base and J dropped 3 bases, with 15 bases sitting between them. The CDR3 DNA is TGCGCCAGCAGCCAAGTAGCGTCTCTCGGCGACTATGGCTACACCTTC. Protein: CASSQVASLGDYGYTF.

The chain recombines TRBV19 with TRBJ2-6; D could derive from TRBD1 or TRBD2 (5 bases each). Germline-derived CDR1 and CDR2 are LNHDA and SQIVND (reference sequence). The CDR3 runs 17 residues. Trimming took off 5 bases at V and 4 bases at J, with 18 bases between the two ends. CDR3 nucleotide sequence: TGTGCCAGTAGTTCCCGGGACCTTATGTGGGGGGCCAACGTCCTGACTTTC. Its translation is CASSSRDLMWGANVLTF.

V is TRBV19 and J is TRBJ2-3; TRBD1 aligns across 8 bases. Germline-derived CDR1 and CDR2 are LNHDA and SQIVND (reference sequence). The ends lost 5 bases at V and 6 bases at J; junction bases unmatched: 10. The CDR3 extends over 15 amino acids. The CDR3 nucleotides are TGTGCCAGTAGTTTAAACAGGGGGGCAAGGGATACGCAGTATTTT. This sequence encodes CASSLNRGARDTQYF. Together with reference TRBV19 and TRBJ2-3, the CDR3 gives the full variable domain: DGGITQSPKYLFRKEGQNVTLSCEQNLNHDAMYWYRQDPGQGLRLIYYSQIVNDFQKGDIAEGYSVSREKKESFPLTVTSAQKNPTAFYLCASSLNRGARDTQYFGPGTRLTVL.

This clone was seen a single time. V is TRBV11-3 and J is TRBJ1-5; no clear D. This CDR3 is 16 amino acids long. Germline V gene lookup returns CDR1 SGHNT and CDR2 YENEEA. V was pared by 7 bases and J by 7 bases, with 23 bases between. As DNA, the CDR3 is TGTGCCAGCACCGAGGGTACCCGTAAAACCGGCCAGCCCCAGCATTTT. This codes for CASTEGTRKTGQPQHF.

The J gene is TRBJ2-5, the V gene TRBV2; 9 positions match TRBD2. J was trimmed by 5 bases and V by 6 bases; bases with no gene match: 7. The CDR3 sequence is 14 residues long. Germline CDR1 reads SNHLY; CDR2 reads FYNNEI. CDR3: CASRREGSSETQYF. The CDR3 bases are TGTGCCAGCAGGCGGGAGGGTTCCTCGGAGACCCAGTACTTC.

This chain links TRBV11-2 with TRBJ2-7; 7 bases match TRBD1. After removal of 3 bases from V and 6 bases from J, the junction contained 5 bases not matched to a gene. This CDR3 has 13 residues. Per germline, CDR1 SGHAT and CDR2 FQNNGV. DNA for the CDR3: TGTGCCAGCAGCTTTGAGGGGGCCACCGAGCAGTACTTC. It specifies CASSFEGATEQYF.

V gene TRBV6-5 combines with J gene TRBJ1-1, with a possible D match to TRBD1 (5 bases). Germline CDR1 is MNHEY and CDR2 is SVGAGI. CDR3 length equals 15 residues. The ends were cut back, 5 bases at V and 5 bases at J, with 18 bases in the middle. CDR3 coding DNA: TGTGCCAGCAGTCCCTTTACGGGGGGAGGGACTGAAGCTTTCTTT. Protein sequence: CASSPFTGGGTEAFF.

The chain joins TRBV5-1 to TRBJ2-4; 8 nucleotides agree with TRBD2. Germline V lookup: CDR1 SGHRS, CDR2 YFSETQ. The ends lost 2 bases at V and 6 bases at J; junction bases unmatched: 16. This CDR3 has 18 amino acids. The CDR3 region is CASSFFLAGPGRVNIQYF. In DNA, the CDR3 is TGCGCCAGCAGCTTTTTCTTAGCGGGACCTGGTCGGGTAAACATTCAGTACTTC.

The rearrangement uses TRBV15 and TRBJ1-3; D ambiguous. This CDR3 contains 14 residues. Per the germline V gene, CDR1 is LNHNV and CDR2 is YYDKDF (reference sequence). V was pared by 6 bases and J by 2 bases, with 11 bases between. The CDR3 DNA is TGTGCCACCAGTAGGGCTCCACCTGGAAACACCATATATTTT. This encodes CATSRAPPGNTIYF.

This clone was counted only a few times. The rearrangement joins TRBV7-3 to TRBJ2-2; D may be TRBD1 (6 bases). The CDR3 has 14 residues. The V end was cut by 5 bases, the J end by 4 bases, with 11 bases between. CDR1 and CDR2 (germline): SGHTA, FQGTGA. CDR3 coding DNA: TGTGCCAGCAGCCCCGTGGGGGCCACCGGGGAGCTGTTTTTT. Translated, it gives CASSPVGATGELFF.

The chain joins TRBV13 to TRBJ1-2; D call uncertain. V lost 5 bases and J 2 bases, leaving 21 bases between the germline ends. Germline-derived CDR1 and CDR2 are PRHDT and FYEKMQ (reference sequence). CDR3 length: 17 residues. CDR3 in DNA: TGTGCCAGCAGCCAAGCCCCGCCAGTCCAGACAAACTATGGCTACACCTTC. This encodes CASSQAPPVQTNYGYTF.

The rearrangement uses TRBV19 and TRBJ2-3, with 13 bases lining up with TRBD2. J was trimmed by 4 bases and V by 5 bases; bases with no gene match: 3. Looked up from germline, CDR1 is LNHDA and CDR2 is SQIVND (reference sequence). The CDR3 runs 15 residues. CDR3 sequence reads: CASSRTSGGPDTQYF. The DNA for the CDR3 is TGTGCCAGTAGTCGGACTAGCGGGGGCCCAGATACGCAGTATTTT.

Written as DNA, the CDR3 is TGTGCCAGCAGCCAAGATCCCCGGGGTACCGAGCAGTACTTC. Protein sequence: CASSQDPRGTEQYF. V gene TRBV4-2 combines with J gene TRBJ2-7; maybe TRBD2 (5 bases). V gave up 0 bases and J gave up 6 bases, with 12 bases separating them. Looked up from germline, CDR1 is LGHNA and CDR2 is YNFKEQ. The CDR3 spans 14 residues.

V gene TRBV5-1 combines with J gene TRBJ2-6, with D unclear. Germline V gene data show CDR1 as SGHRS and CDR2 as YFSETQ. The CDR3 contains 15 residues. The V gene lost 9 bases and the J gene lost 0 bases, with 13 bases spanning the gap. Here the CDR3 DNA reads TGCGCCACCCACCCGGGCATCTCTGGGGCCAACGTCCTGACTTTC. This encodes CATHPGISGANVLTF.

This chain uses TRBV18 with TRBJ2-7, with D possibly TRBD2 on 5 matching bases. The CDR3 runs 15 residues. From germline, CDR1 is KGHSH and CDR2 LQKENI. With 0 bases removed from V and 0 bases from J, the gap between germline ends came to 9 bases. The CDR3 loop is CASSPPGSLSYEQYF. Written as DNA, the CDR3 is TGTGCCAGCTCACCACCAGGGAGCCTCTCCTACGAGCAGTACTTC.

The V gene is TRBV6-5, the J gene TRBJ2-6, with D possibly being TRBD2 (5 bases). CDR1 and CDR2 (germline): MNHEY, SVGAGI. The CDR3 sequence is 14 residues long. V was cut by 10 bases and J by 1 base, with 11 bases left in between. DNA of the CDR3: TGTGCCACCCGGACTCTTTCTGGGGCCAACGTCCTGACTTTC. This encodes CATRTLSGANVLTF.

The chain links TRBV6-2 or TRBV6-3 to TRBJ2-7; 7 bases map to TRBD1. V shed 0 bases, J shed 5 bases, and the junction held 7 bases outside the gene matches. Looked up from germline, CDR1 is MNHEY and CDR2 is SVGEGT. The CDR3 runs to 15 residues. CDR3: CASSYSAGGMDEQYF. Written as DNA, the CDR3 is TGTGCCAGCAGTTACTCGGCAGGGGGAATGGACGAGCAGTACTTC.

The V call is TRBV20-1, the J call TRBJ2-7, with D perhaps matching TRBD1 (6 bases). Germline CDR1 DFQATT, CDR2 SNEGSKA (reference sequence). The CDR3 covers 11 residues. V was clipped by 4 bases and J by 11 bases, with 15 bases between them. CDR3: CSATFWGREYF. The CDR3 DNA reads TGCAGTGCTACGTTCTGGGGGCGGGAGTACTTC.

Here the CDR3 DNA reads TGTGCCAGCTCACCGGGTTGGGGGGACGAGCAGTACTTC. Amino acids: CASSPGWGDEQYF. The V and J genes are TRBV18 and TRBJ2-7; D might be TRBD2 (6 bases). Deletions cut 3 bases from V and 5 bases from J, with 11 bases between. Germline assignment: CDR1 KGHSH and CDR2 LQKENI. The CDR3 is 13 amino acids.

The V call is TRBV6-5, the J call TRBJ2-7; possible D gene TRBD2, 7 bases. CDR3 length: 14 residues. Germline values: CDR1 MNHEY, CDR2 SVGAGI. V lost 8 bases and J lost 3, with 17 bases in between. The CDR3 DNA reads as TGTGCCAGCGGGGGGGGGCTAGCGAGCTACGAGCAGTACTTC. As protein: CASGGGLASYEQYF.

The V gene is TRBV9, the J gene TRBJ2-7; unclear D gene. The germline V and J ends were trimmed by 4 bases and 1 base, with 18 bases remaining between them. The CDR3 loop spans 16 amino acids. The germline V gene encodes CDR1 SGDLS and CDR2 YYNGEE. The CDR3 coding sequence is TGTGCCAGCAGCCCCCACGTTCCCACATATTCCTACGAGCAGTACTTC. Amino acid sequence: CASSPHVPTYSYEQYF. The variable domain in full, completed from reference TRBV9 and TRBJ2-7, reads DSGVTQTPKHLITATGQRVTLRCSPRSGDLSVYWYQQSLDQGLQFLIQYYNGEERAKGNILERFSAQQFPDLHSELNLSSLELGDSALYFCASSPHVPTYSYEQYFGPGTRLTVT.

The rearrangement uses TRBV27 and TRBJ1-5; 7 nucleotides line up with TRBD1. Germline lookup yields CDR1 MNHEY and CDR2 SMNVEV (reference sequence). Trimming took 3 bases from V and 5 from J; bases not matched to a gene: 4. This CDR3 region has 14 residues. In DNA, the CDR3 is TGTGCCAGCAGTTTTTACCAGGGGGATCAGCCCCAGCATTTT. It codes for CASSFYQGDQPQHF.

This clone has just one count. This chain connects TRBV7-9 to TRBJ2-1; 9 bases agree with TRBD1. This CDR3 comprises 17 residues. With 4 bases clipped from V and 8 bases from J, the junction kept 15 bases outside the gene matches. Germline CDR1 reads SEHNR; CDR2 reads FQNEAQ (reference sequence). The chain's CDR3 is CASSSGTGSRLVYEQFF. As DNA, the CDR3 is TGTGCCAGCAGCTCGGGGACAGGGTCTAGGTTGGTCTATGAGCAGTTCTTC.

The chain carries TRBV2 and TRBJ2-1, with D possibly being TRBD1 or TRBD2 (5 bases each). Germline V gene data show CDR1 as SNHLY and CDR2 as FYNNEI. V lost 7 bases to trimming and J lost 6 bases, with 19 bases between them. There are 15 residues in the CDR3. The CDR3 DNA reads TGTGCCAGCACCCCGGGACCCCGAGGTACCAATGAGCAGTTCTTC. Encoded protein: CASTPGPRGTNEQFF.